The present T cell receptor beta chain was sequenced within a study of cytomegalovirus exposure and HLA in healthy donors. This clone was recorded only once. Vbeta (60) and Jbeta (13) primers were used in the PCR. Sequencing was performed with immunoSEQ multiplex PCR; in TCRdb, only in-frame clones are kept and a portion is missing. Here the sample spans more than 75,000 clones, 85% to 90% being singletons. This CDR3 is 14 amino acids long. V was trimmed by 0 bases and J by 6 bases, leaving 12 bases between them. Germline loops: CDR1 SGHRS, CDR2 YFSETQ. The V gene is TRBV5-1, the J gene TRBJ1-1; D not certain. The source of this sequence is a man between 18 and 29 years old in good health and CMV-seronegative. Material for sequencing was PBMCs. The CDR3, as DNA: TGCGCCAGCAGCTTGGTCGCAGGCCGGCCTGAAGCTTTCTTT. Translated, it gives CASSLVAGRPEAFF.